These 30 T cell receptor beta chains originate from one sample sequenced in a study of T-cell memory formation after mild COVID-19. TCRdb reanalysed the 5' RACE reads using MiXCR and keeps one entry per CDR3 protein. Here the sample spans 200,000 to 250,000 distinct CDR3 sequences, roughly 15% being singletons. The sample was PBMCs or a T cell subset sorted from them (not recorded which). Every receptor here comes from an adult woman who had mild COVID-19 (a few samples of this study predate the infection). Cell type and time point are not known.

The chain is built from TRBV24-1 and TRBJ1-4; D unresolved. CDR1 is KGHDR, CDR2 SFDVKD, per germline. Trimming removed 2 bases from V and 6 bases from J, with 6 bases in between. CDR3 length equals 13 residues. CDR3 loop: CATSDSKDEKLFF. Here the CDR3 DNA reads TGTGCCACCAGTGATTCGAAGGATGAAAAACTGTTTTTT.

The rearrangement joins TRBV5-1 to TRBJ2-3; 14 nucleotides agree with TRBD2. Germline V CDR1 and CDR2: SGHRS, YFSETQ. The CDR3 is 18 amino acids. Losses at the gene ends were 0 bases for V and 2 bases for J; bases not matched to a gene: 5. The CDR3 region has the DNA TGCGCCAGCAGCTTGGCGGGACTAGCGGGGGTAAACACAGATACGCAGTATTTT. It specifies CASSLAGLAGVNTDTQYF.

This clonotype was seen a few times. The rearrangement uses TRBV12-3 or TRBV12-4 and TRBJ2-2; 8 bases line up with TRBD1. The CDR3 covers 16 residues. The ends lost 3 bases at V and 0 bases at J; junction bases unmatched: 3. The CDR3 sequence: CASSFPDRANTGELFF. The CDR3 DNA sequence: TGTGCCAGCAGTTTCCCGGACAGGGCGAACACCGGGGAGCTGTTTTTT.

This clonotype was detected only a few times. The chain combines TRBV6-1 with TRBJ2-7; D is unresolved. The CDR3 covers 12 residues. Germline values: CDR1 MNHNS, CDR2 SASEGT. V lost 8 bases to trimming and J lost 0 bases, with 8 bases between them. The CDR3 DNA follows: TGTGCCAGCGCCTTCGGCTCCTACGAGCAGTACTTC. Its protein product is CASAFGSYEQYF.

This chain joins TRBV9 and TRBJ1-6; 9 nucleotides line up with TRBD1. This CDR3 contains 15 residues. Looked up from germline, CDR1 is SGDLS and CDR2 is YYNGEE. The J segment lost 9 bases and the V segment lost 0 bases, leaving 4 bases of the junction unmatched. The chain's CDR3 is CASSVETGGSSPLHF. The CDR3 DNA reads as TGTGCCAGCAGCGTAGAGACAGGGGGATCTTCACCCCTCCACTTT.

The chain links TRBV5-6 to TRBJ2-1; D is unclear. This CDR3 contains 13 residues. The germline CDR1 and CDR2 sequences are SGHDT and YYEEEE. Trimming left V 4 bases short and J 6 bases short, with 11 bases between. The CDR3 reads CASSRRIINEQFF. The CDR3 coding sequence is TGTGCCAGCAGCCGACGGATTATCAATGAGCAGTTCTTC.

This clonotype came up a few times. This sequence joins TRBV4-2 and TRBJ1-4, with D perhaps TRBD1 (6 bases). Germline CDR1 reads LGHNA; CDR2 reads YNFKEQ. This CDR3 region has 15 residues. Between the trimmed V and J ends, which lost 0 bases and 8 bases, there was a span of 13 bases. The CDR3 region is CASSQEGGGREKLFF. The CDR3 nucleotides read TGTGCCAGCAGCCAAGAGGGAGGGGGTAGGGAAAAACTGTTTTTT.

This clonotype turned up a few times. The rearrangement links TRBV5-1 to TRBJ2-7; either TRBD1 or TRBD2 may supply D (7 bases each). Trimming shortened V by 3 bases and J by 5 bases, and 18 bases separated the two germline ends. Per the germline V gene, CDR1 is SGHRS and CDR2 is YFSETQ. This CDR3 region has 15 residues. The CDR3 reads CASSSTGPGRDEQYF. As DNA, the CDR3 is TGCGCCAGCAGCTCGACAGGGCCGGGGAGGGACGAGCAGTACTTC.

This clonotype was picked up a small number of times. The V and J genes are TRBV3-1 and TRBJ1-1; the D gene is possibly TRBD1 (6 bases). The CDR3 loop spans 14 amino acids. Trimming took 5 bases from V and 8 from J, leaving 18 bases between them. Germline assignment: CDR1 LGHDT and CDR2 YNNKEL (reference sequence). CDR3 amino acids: CASSTRTVLKEAFF. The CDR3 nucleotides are TGTGCCAGCAGCACCCGGACAGTTCTTAAGGAAGCTTTCTTT.

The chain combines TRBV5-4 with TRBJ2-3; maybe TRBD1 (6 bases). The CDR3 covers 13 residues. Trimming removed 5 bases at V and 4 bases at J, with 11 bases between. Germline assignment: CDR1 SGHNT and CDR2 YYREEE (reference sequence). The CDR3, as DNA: TGTGCCAGCAGTCGAACAGGGTCAGATACGCAGTATTTT. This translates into CASSRTGSDTQYF.

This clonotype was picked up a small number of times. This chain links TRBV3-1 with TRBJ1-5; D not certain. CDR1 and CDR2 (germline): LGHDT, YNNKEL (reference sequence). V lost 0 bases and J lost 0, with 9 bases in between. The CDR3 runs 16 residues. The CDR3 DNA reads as TGTGCCAGCAGCCAAGAGTTAGGGATTAGCAATCAGCCCCAGCATTTT. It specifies CASSQELGISNQPQHF.

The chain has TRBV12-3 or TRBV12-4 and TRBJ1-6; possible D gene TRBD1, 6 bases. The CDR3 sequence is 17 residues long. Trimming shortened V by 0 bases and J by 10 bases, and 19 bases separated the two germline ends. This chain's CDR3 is CASSLAPGGLSLSPLHF. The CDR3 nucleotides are TGTGCCAGCAGTTTAGCACCGGGGGGCTTAAGCTTGTCACCCCTCCACTTT.

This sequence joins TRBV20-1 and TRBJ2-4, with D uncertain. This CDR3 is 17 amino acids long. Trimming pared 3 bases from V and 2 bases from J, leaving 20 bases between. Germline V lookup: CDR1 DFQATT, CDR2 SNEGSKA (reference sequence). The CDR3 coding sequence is TGCAGTGCTAGCCAAGCCTCCTCAAGAGGATCCAAAAACATTCAGTACTTC. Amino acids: CSASQASSRGSKNIQYF.

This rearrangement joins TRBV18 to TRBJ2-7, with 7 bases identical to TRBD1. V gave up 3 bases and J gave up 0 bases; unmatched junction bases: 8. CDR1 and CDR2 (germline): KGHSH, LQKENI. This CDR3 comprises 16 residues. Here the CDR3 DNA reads TGTGCCAGCTCACCCCTTCCGGGACAGACCTCCTACGAGCAGTACTTC. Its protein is CASSPLPGQTSYEQYF.

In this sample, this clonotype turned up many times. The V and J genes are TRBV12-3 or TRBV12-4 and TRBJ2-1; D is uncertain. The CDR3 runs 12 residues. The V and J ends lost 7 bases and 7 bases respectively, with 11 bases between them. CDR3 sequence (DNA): TGTGCCAGCACTTTGTTGGGAAATGAGCAGTTCTTC. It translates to CASTLLGNEQFF.

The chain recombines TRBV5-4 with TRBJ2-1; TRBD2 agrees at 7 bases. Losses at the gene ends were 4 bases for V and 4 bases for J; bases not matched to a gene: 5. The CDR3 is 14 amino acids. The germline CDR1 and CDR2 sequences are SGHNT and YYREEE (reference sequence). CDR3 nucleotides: TGTGCCAGCAGCCCCGGCGGGGGATACAATGAGCAGTTCTTC. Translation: CASSPGGGYNEQFF.

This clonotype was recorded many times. The CDR3 reads CASSDISVQGGYTF. Here the CDR3 DNA reads TGTGCCAGCAGCGACATATCAGTTCAGGGTGGCTACACCTTC. This chain joins TRBV5-4 and TRBJ1-2; D is perhaps TRBD1 (5 bases). Germline V gene sequence: CDR1 SGHNT, CDR2 YYREEE (reference sequence). Trimming cost V 4 bases and J 7 bases, with 17 bases left between them. This CDR3 spans 14 amino acids.

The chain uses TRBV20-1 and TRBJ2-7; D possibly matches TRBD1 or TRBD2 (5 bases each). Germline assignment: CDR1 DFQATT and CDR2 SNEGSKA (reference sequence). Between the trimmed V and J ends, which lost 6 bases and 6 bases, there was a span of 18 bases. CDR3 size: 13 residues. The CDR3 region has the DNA TGCAGTGCCAGGTGGGGGAAAAGACGCGAGCAGTACTTC. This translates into CSARWGKRREQYF.

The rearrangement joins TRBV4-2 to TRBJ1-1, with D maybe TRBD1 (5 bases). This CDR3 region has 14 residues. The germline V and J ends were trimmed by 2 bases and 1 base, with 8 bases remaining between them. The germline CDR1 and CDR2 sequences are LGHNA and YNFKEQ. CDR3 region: CASSQSGRNTEAFF. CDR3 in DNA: TGTGCCAGCAGCCAATCGGGACGGAACACTGAAGCTTTCTTT.

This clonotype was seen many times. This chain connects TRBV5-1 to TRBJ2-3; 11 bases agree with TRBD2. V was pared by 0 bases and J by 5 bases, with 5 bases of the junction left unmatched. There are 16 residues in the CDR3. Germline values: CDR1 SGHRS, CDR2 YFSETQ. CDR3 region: CASSLATSGSVDTQYF. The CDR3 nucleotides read TGCGCCAGCAGCTTGGCCACTAGCGGGAGTGTAGATACGCAGTATTTT.

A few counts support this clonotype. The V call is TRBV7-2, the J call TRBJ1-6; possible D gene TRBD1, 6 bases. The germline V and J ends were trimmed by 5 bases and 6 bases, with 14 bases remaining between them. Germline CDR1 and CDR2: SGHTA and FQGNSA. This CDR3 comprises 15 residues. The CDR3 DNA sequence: TGTGCCAGCAGCCTGACTCAGGGGACTAATTCACCCCTCCACTTT. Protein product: CASSLTQGTNSPLHF.

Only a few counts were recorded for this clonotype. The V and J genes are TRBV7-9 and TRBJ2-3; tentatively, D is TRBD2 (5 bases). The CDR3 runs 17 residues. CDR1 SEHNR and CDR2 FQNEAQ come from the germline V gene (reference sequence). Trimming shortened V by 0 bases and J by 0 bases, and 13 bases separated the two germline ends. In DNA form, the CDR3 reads TGTGCCAGCAGCTTAGCGTCCGGGGTTCCTAGCACAGATACGCAGTATTTT. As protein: CASSLASGVPSTDTQYF.

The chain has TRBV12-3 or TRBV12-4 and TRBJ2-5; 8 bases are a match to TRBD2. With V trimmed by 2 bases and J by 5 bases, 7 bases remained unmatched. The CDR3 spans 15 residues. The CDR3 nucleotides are TGTGCCAGCAGTTTAAGTCGGGCGGGAGGCGAGACCCAGTACTTC. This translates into CASSLSRAGGETQYF.

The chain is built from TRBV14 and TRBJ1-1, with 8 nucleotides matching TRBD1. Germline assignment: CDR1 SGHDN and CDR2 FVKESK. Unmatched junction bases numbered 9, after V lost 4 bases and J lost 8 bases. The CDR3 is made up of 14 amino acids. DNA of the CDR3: TGTGCCAGCAGCCCCTTTGGGACAGGAATGGAAGCTTTCTTT. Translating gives CASSPFGTGMEAFF.

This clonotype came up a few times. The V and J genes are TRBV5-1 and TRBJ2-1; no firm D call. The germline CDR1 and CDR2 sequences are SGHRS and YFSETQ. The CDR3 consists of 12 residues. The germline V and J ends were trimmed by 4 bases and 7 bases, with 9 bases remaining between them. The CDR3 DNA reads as TGCGCCAGCAGCCCTATGGAGAATGAGCAGTTCTTC. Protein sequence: CASSPMENEQFF.

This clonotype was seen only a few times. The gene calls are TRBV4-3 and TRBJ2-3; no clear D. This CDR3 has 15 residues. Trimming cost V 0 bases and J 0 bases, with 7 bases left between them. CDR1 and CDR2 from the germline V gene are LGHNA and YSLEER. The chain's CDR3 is CASSQDATSTDTQYF. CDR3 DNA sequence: TGCGCCAGCAGCCAAGATGCGACTAGCACAGATACGCAGTATTTT.

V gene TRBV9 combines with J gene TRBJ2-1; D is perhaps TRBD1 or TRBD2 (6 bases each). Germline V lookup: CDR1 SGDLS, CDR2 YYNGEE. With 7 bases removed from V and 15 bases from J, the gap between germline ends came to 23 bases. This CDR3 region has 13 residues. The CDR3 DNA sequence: TGTGCCAGCCGCACACAGGGTGGGGGGAGTTGGTTCTTC. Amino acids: CASRTQGGGSWFF.

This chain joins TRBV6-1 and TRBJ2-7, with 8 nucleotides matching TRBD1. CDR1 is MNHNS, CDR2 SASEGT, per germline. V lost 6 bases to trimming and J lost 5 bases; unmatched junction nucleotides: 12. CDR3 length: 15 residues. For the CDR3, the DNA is TGTGCCAGCAGATCCGGACAGGGTCGAAAGAACGAGCAGTACTTC. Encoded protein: CASRSGQGRKNEQYF.

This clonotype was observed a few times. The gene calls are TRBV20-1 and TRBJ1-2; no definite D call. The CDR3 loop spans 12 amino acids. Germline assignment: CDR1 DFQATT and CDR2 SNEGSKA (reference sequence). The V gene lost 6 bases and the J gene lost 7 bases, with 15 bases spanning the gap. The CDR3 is CSAEAGVGGYTF. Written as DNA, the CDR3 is TGCAGTGCCGAAGCGGGAGTGGGTGGCTACACCTTC.

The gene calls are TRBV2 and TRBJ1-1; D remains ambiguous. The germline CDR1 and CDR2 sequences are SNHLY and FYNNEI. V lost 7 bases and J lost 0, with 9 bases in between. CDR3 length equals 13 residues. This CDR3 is CASIRRVNTEAFF. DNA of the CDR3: TGTGCCAGCATAAGAAGGGTGAACACTGAAGCTTTCTTT.